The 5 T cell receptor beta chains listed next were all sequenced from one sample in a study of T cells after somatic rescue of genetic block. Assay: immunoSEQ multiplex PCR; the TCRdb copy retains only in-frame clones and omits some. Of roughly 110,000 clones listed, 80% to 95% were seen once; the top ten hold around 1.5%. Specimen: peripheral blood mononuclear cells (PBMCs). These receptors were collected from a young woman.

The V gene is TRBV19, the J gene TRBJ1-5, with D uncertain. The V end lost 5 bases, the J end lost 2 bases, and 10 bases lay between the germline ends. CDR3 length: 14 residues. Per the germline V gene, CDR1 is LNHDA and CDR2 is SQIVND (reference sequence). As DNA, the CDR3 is TGTGCCAGTAGTTATCAGTCAGGCAATCAGCCCCAGCATTTT. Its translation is CASSYQSGNQPQHF.

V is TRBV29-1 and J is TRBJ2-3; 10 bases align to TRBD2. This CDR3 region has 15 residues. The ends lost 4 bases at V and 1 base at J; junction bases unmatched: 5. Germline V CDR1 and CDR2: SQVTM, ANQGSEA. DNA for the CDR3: TGCAGCGTTGGGCTAGCGGGGGCCCGCACAGATACGCAGTATTTT. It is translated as CSVGLAGARTDTQYF.

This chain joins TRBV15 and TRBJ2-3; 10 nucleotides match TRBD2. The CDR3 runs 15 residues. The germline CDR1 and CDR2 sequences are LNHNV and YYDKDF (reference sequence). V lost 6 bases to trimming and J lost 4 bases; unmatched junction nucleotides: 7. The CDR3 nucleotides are TGTGCCACCAGTCCGAGCGGGGGGGCCGCAGATACGCAGTATTTT. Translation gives CATSPSGGAADTQYF.

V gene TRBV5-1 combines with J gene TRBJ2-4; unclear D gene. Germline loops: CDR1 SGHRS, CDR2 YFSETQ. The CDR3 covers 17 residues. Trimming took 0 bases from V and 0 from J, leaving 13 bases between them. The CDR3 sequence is CASSLGPQGRAKNIQYF. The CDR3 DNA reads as TGCGCCAGCAGCTTGGGGCCCCAAGGTCGAGCCAAAAACATTCAGTACTTC. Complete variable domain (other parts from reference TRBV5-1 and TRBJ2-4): KAGVTQTPRYLIKTRGQQVTLSCSPISGHRSVSWYQQTPGQGLQFLFEYFSETQRNKGNFPGRFSGRQFSNSRSEMNVSTLELGDSALYLCASSLGPQGRAKNIQYFGAGTRLSVL.

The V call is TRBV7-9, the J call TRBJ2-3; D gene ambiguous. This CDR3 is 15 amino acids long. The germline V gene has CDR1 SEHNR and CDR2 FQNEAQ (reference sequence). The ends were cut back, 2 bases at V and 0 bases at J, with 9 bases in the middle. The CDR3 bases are TGTGCCAGCAGCTTAACCTCCGTGAGCACAGATACGCAGTATTTT. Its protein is CASSLTSVSTDTQYF.